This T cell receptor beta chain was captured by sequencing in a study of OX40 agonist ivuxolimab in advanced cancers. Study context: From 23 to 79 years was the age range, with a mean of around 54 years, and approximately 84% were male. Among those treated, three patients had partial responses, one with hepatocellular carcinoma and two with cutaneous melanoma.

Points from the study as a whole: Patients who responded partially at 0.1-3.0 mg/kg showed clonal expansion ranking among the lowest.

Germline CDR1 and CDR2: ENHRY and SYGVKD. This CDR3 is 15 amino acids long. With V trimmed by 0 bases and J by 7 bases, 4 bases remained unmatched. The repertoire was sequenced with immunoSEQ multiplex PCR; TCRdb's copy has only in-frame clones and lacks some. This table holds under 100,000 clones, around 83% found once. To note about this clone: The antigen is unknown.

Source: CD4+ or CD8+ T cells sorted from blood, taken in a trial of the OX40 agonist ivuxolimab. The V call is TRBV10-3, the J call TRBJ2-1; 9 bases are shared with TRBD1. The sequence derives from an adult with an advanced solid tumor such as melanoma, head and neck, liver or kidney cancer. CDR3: CAISESGQGINEQFF. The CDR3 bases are TGTGCCATCAGTGAGTCGGGACAGGGTATTAATGAGCAGTTCTTC.